A selection of T cell receptor beta chains follows, all from one sample in a study of metastatic and nonmetastatic thyroid tumors. TCRdb re-clonotyped the PCR reads via MiXCR. Altogether roughly 14,000 clones are present, approximately 31% being singletons, with the ten largest covering around 18%. The sample consisted of tumor tissue. All receptors derive from a female donor with papillary thyroid cancer or a benign thyroid nodule (not recorded which). Some clones in this sample may be carry-over from other donors' samples. Each CDR3 is given with its conserved first and last residue. A D gene is named only where the DNA matches it firmly. The size of a clone is reported for some rows only, either as once, few or many, or as a class for expanded clones.

NA	once	TRBV5-1	TRBJ2-3	16	CASSSLGTLSTDTQYF	TGCGCCAGCAGCTCCCTTGGGACACTCAGCACAGATACGCAGTATTTT
NA	NA	TRBV20-1	TRBJ1-1	12	CSARGRRTEAFF	TGCAGTGCAAGAGGCAGGAGAACTGAAGCTTTCTTT
TRBD1	NA	TRBV4-3	TRBJ2-7	17	CASSRTMPRDRSYEQYF	TGCGCCAGCAGCCGAACCATGCCCCGGGACAGATCCTACGAGCAGTACTTC
NA	medium-sized	TRBV6-1	TRBJ1-2	14	CASSGGLPGYGYTF	TGTGCCAGCAGTGGCGGTCTCCCGGGCTATGGCTACACCTTC
NA	few	TRBV6-5	TRBJ2-1	16	CASSYSRGSEYNEQFF	TGTGCCAGCAGTTACTCGAGAGGATCGGAATACAATGAGCAGTTCTTC
TRBD1	few	TRBV6-2/TRBV6-3	TRBJ2-5	17	CASSYGLSGQGQETQYF	TGTGCCAGCAGTTACGGGCTGTCGGGACAGGGACAAGAGACCCAGTACTTC
NA	medium-sized	TRBV6-1	TRBJ1-2	13	CASSESTRDGYTF	TGTGCCAGCAGTGAATCGACAAGGGATGGCTACACCTTC
TRBD2	NA	TRBV6-2/TRBV6-3	TRBJ2-6	19	CASRGGLAALRSGANVLTF	TGTGCCAGCAGAGGCGGACTAGCGGCCTTGCGCTCTGGGGCCAACGTCCTGACTTTC
TRBD1	many	TRBV5-6	TRBJ2-7	13	CASSGQVTRQQYF	TGTGCCAGCAGCGGACAGGTTACACGACAGCAGTACTTC
NA	few	TRBV25-1	TRBJ2-1	16	CASSVQGYQSYNEQFF	TGTGCCAGCAGTGTTCAGGGTTATCAGTCCTACAATGAGCAGTTCTTC
TRBD2	NA	TRBV5-1	TRBJ2-2	17	CASSLLAGAMNTGELFF	TGCGCCAGCAGCTTACTAGCGGGGGCTATGAACACCGGGGAGCTGTTTTTT
NA	NA	TRBV2	TRBJ2-7	13	CASTGPTSYEQYF	TGTGCCAGTACGGGACCTACCTCCTACGAGCAGTACTTC
NA	NA	TRBV5-8	TRBJ2-7	15	CASSFSYMYSYEQYF	TGTGCCAGCAGCTTTTCTTATATGTATTCCTACGAGCAGTACTTC
NA	NA	TRBV7-3	TRBJ2-7	15	CASSPQATSYYEQYF	TGTGCCAGCAGCCCCCAGGCGACCTCCTACTACGAGCAGTACTTC
NA	medium-sized	TRBV28	TRBJ1-4	19	CASSLLTSRTAATNEKLFF	TGTGCCAGCAGTCTCCTAACCTCCCGGACAGCCGCAACTAATGAAAAACTGTTTTTT
NA	many	TRBV9	TRBJ2-5	14	CASSVDVRQETQYF	TGTGCCAGCAGCGTAGATGTCAGGCAAGAGACCCAGTACTTC
NA	few	TRBV2	TRBJ2-2	14	CAATREVVTGELFF	TGTGCCGCGACCAGGGAGGTGGTCACCGGGGAGCTGTTTTTT
NA	medium-sized	TRBV5-1	TRBJ1-6	15	CASSLERQANSPLHF	TGCGCCAGCAGCTTGGAACGGCAGGCAAATTCACCCCTCCACTTT
TRBD2	many	TRBV5-1	TRBJ2-5	15	CASSPTAGSRETQYF	TGCGCCAGCAGCCCCACAGCGGGGAGTCGGGAGACCCAGTACTTC
NA	few	TRBV10-1	TRBJ2-7	12	CASSEGRNEQYF	TGCGCCAGCAGTGAGGGACGAAACGAGCAGTACTTC
NA	NA	TRBV24-1	TRBJ1-1	14	CATSDNGLNTEAFF	TGTGCCACCAGTGATAACGGACTGAACACTGAAGCTTTCTTT
TRBD2	few	TRBV12-3/TRBV12-4	TRBJ2-3	16	CASSLSSGRNTDTQYF	TGTGCCAGCAGTTTATCTAGCGGGAGAAACACAGATACGCAGTATTTT
TRBD2	NA	TRBV2	TRBJ2-3	14	CASSGTSSTDTQYF	TGTGCCAGCAGTGGGACTAGTAGCACAGATACGCAGTATTTT
NA	medium-sized	TRBV30	TRBJ2-7	15	CAWSPIDRSSYEQYF	TGTGCCTGGAGTCCCATAGACAGGTCCTCCTACGAGCAGTACTTC
TRBD1	NA	TRBV19	TRBJ1-2	16	CASSTWGTGANYGYTF	TGTGCCAGTAGTACCTGGGGGACAGGGGCTAACTATGGCTACACCTTC
NA	NA	TRBV28	TRBJ1-2	16	CASTPRGTPSNYGYTF	TGTGCCAGCACCCCAAGGGGGACCCCCTCTAACTATGGCTACACCTTC
NA	many	TRBV6-1	TRBJ2-3	14	CASSESELPDTQYF	TGTGCCAGCAGTGAAAGCGAATTGCCAGATACGCAGTATTTT
TRBD2	many	TRBV20-1	TRBJ2-1	14	CSAPRGTSRGEQFF	TGCAGTGCTCCTCGAGGGACTAGCAGAGGTGAGCAGTTCTTC
TRBD1	NA	TRBV5-1	TRBJ2-1	16	CASSLEGGRLVDEQFF	TGCGCCAGCAGCTTGGAAGGGGGCAGGCTAGTTGATGAGCAGTTCTTC
NA	NA	TRBV18	TRBJ2-7	13	CASSLSQNYEQYF	TGTGCCAGCTCACTCTCACAGAACTACGAGCAGTACTTC
TRBD2	NA	TRBV20-1	TRBJ2-7	12	CSAREGGSEQYF	TGCAGTGCCAGAGAGGGCGGGAGCGAGCAGTACTTC
TRBD1	many	TRBV20-1	TRBJ2-2	15	CSARAGTGDVGELFF	TGCAGTGCTAGAGCCGGGACAGGGGATGTCGGGGAGCTGTTTTTT
TRBD2	once	TRBV19	TRBJ2-2	16	CASKGLAGVNTGELFF	TGTGCCAGCAAAGGACTAGCGGGAGTCAACACCGGGGAGCTGTTTTTT
TRBD2	NA	TRBV27	TRBJ2-7	16	CASSRTITSAAYEQYF	TGTGCCAGCAGCCGCACGATAACTAGCGCTGCCTACGAGCAGTACTTC
NA	many	TRBV20-1	TRBJ2-3	15	CSAPRWTVGTDTQYF	TGCAGTGCTCCAAGGTGGACGGTGGGCACAGATACGCAGTATTTT
NA	NA	TRBV11-2	TRBJ2-6	17	CASSLVQGAVGANVLTF	TGTGCCAGCAGCTTAGTCCAAGGGGCTGTCGGGGCCAACGTCCTGACTTTC
NA	NA	TRBV30	TRBJ1-3	12	CAWSVIGNTIYF	TGTGCCTGGAGTGTGATTGGAAACACCATATATTTT
NA	medium-sized	TRBV19	TRBJ1-5	15	CASSISGRSDQPQHF	TGTGCCAGTAGTATTTCGGGCCGGTCGGATCAGCCCCAGCATTTT
TRBD2	NA	TRBV30	TRBJ2-7	15	CAWKRGAGAAYEQYF	TGTGCCTGGAAAAGAGGGGCGGGAGCCGCCTACGAGCAGTACTTC
TRBD1	NA	TRBV20-1	TRBJ2-2	14	CSAAGTENWGELFF	TGCAGTGCTGCCGGGACAGAGAACTGGGGGGAGCTGTTTTTT
TRBD1	NA	TRBV14	TRBJ2-7	16	CASSQLSPGGWDEQYF	TGTGCCAGCAGCCAACTCTCGCCAGGGGGCTGGGACGAGCAGTACTTC
NA	NA	TRBV5-1	TRBJ2-1	14	CASSLSSGYNEQFF	TGCGCCAGCAGCTTGAGTTCAGGCTACAATGAGCAGTTCTTC
NA	many	TRBV12-3/TRBV12-4	TRBJ1-2	14	CASSSEESYYGYTF	TGTGCCAGCAGTTCGGAGGAGTCTTACTATGGCTACACCTTC
NA	NA	TRBV2	TRBJ1-5	17	CASSEGFRMSGNQPQHF	TGTGCCAGCAGTGAAGGTTTTCGGATGTCGGGCAATCAGCCCCAGCATTTT
TRBD2	NA	TRBV4-1	TRBJ2-5	18	CASSPTSGRSGVVETQYF	TGCGCCAGCAGCCCGACTAGCGGGAGATCTGGGGTGGTAGAGACCCAGTACTTC
NA	NA	TRBV20-1	TRBJ2-3	15	CSAPSCTVGTDTQYF	TGCAGTGCTCCAAGTTGTACGGTGGGCACAGATACGCAGTATTTT
TRBD1	NA	TRBV7-6	TRBJ1-2	14	CASSLTGGNYGYTF	TGTGCCAGCAGCTTAACAGGGGGCAACTATGGCTACACCTTC
NA	many	TRBV28	TRBJ2-7	12	CASSYRVYEQYF	TGTGCCAGCAGTTACAGGGTCTACGAGCAGTACTTC
NA	NA	TRBV7-9	TRBJ2-7	13	CASRSGPLDEQYF	TGTGCCAGCCGTAGCGGCCCTCTGGACGAGCAGTACTTC